This TCR beta chain came from a study of blood T cell repertoires in COVID-19. Per the germline V gene, CDR1 is MNHEY and CDR2 is SVGAGI. The CDR3 runs 14 residues. Profiled with immunoSEQ multiplex PCR; TCRdb holds only in-frame clones, not every one. The sample lists over 110,000 clones, over 70% occurring once. Concerning this clone itself: At one of its ends the junction is not consistent with the germline gene, which may arise from a read error.

The chain employs TRBV6-5 and TRBJ1-1; TRBD1 agrees at 8 bases. This clonotype was obtained from a man aged 55 to 70 who had recovered from COVID-19. The sample consisted of PBMCs or T cells enriched from blood (not recorded which). The CDR3 reads CASSSQGVKTEAFF. As DNA, the CDR3 is TGTGCCAGCAGTTCACAGGGGGTGAAGACTGAAGCTTTCTTT.